The present TCR beta chain was sequenced within a study of cytomegalovirus exposure and HLA in healthy donors. This clone was detected a few times. Germline-derived CDR1 and CDR2 are MGHRA and YSYEKL. The CDR3 totals 16 residues. V shed 0 bases and J shed 4 bases, with 13 bases lying between them. The PCR contained 60 Vbeta and 13 Jbeta primers. Here immunoSEQ multiplex PCR was the method, and the copy in TCRdb shows in-frame clones only, minus some. The data contain 200,000 to 300,000 clones, about four fifths of them singletons. The receptor comes from a woman aged 40-49 years in good health and CMV-seropositive. The sample consisted of PBMCs. The chain couples TRBV4-1 to TRBJ1-5, with unresolved D. DNA of the CDR3: TGCGCCAGCAGCCAAGATTTTCGGTCTTGGAATCAGCCCCAGCATTTT. Translation: CASSQDFRSWNQPQHF.